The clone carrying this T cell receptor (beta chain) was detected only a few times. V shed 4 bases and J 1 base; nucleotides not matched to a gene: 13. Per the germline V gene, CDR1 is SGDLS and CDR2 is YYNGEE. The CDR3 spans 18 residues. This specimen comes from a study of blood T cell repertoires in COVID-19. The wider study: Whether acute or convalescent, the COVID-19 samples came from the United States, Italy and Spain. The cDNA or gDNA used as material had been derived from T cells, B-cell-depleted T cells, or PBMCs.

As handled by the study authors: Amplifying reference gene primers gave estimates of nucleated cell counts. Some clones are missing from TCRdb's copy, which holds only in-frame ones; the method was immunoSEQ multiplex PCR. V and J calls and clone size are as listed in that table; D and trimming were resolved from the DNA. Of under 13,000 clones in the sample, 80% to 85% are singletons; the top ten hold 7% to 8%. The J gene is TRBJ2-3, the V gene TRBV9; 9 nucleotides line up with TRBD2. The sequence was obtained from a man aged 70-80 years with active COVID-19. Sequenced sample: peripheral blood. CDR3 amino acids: CASSPRWGSGGGTDTQYF. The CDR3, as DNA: TGTGCCAGCAGCCCCCGATGGGGTAGCGGGGGTGGCACAGATACGCAGTATTTT.